This T cell receptor beta chain is from a study of blood T cell repertoires in COVID-19. Study information: Acute-phase and convalescent COVID-19 samples originated in the United States, Italy and Spain. PBMCs, B-cell-depleted T cells, or T cells provided the cDNA or gDNA that made up the material.

Original analysis: Estimates of nucleated cell counts were drawn from the amplification of reference gene primers. Sequencing was performed with immunoSEQ multiplex PCR; in TCRdb, only in-frame clones are kept and a portion is missing. Clone size and V and J calls were adopted from that table, with D and trimming inferred from the DNA. The sample has around 57,000 clones; around 87% are singletons. This clone was detected a few times. The sequence derives from a man in his forties or fifties with active COVID-19. Sequenced: peripheral blood.

The CDR3 DNA follows: TGTGCCAGCAGAGCGCGGGGAGGCACTGAAGCTTTCTTT. Encoded protein: CASRARGGTEAFF. The chain has TRBV5-8 and TRBJ1-1; D unclear. Trimming took 5 bases from V and 4 from J, leaving 12 bases between them. The CDR3 runs 13 residues. Germline assignment: CDR1 SGHTS and CDR2 YDEGEE.